This TCR beta chain was obtained from a study of Ad26.COV2.S vaccination and SARS-CoV-2 variants. Across the whole study: A COV1001 Ad26.COV2.S trial-arm participant provided the sample. Into the muscle, Ad26.COV2.S was dosed once or twice, 56 days apart.

With regard to this clone: The target antigen is unknown.

TCRdb's copy holds only in-frame clones and misses some; the assay was immunoSEQ multiplex PCR. The table has 350,000 to 400,000 clones, approximately 91% seen once. Stated treatment: around 19 received Ad26.COV2.S at low or high dose, single or two shots; 5 received placebo; per-sample allocation not given. Sampling was done on day 63 after the first vaccine or placebo injection. An adult donor aged 18-55 years was enrolled in Boston. Overall study results and limits: People who got the vaccine or the placebo had similar non-spike TCR breadth.

The sequence came from a person aged 18-65 years who received the Ad26.COV2.S COVID-19 vaccine or a placebo. This specimen consisted of peripheral blood, obtained in a trial of Ad26.COV2.S vaccine versus placebo.

The CDR3 here is CASGVAASTDTQYF. The CDR3 DNA sequence: TGTGCCAGTGGGGTAGCGGCTAGCACAGATACGCAGTATTTT. V is TRBV19 and J is TRBJ2-3; D is perhaps TRBD2 (6 bases). The V end was cut by 8 bases, the J end by 0 bases, with 12 bases between. There are 14 residues in the CDR3. CDR1 is LNHDA, CDR2 SQIVND, per germline (reference sequence).